Given below is one T cell receptor beta chain in context. Its antigen is not known. It was CD45RO-negative cells, positively selected for CCR7, that made up naive CD8 cells, with terminally differentiated effector memory CD45RA+ cells excluded. Samples underwent the assay at deep level. It was across several immunoSEQ plates that each subset's genomic DNA was evenly split. TCRdb's table, derived via immunoSEQ multiplex PCR, lists solely in-frame clones and lacks some. The sample has approximately 2,200,000 clones, about 92% seen once. The sample is drawn from a study of shared clonotypes between healthy human individuals. General study results and limits: Donor scarcity curtailed the genetic and exposure-history diversity represented herein.

This CDR3 is built from 14 residues. The germline V gene encodes CDR1 MNHEY and CDR2 SMNVEV (reference sequence). The V end lost 6 bases, the J end lost 5 bases, and 14 bases lay between the germline ends. This TCR was sampled from a man aged 18 to 30 in good health. Some clones in this sample may be carry-over from other donors' samples. The sequencing sample was made of naive CD8+ T cells from PBMCs. The J gene is TRBJ2-1, the V gene TRBV27, with a possible D match to TRBD2 (5 bases). CDR3 amino acids: CASSARETHNEQFF. The CDR3 nucleotides read TGTGCCAGCAGCGCACGGGAAACCCACAATGAGCAGTTCTTC.